This T cell receptor beta chain was obtained from a study of breast tumors, draining lymph nodes, adjacent tissues. Germline-derived CDR1 and CDR2 are SEHNR and FQNEAQ (reference sequence). Trimming cost V 5 bases and J 10 bases; bases outside gene matches: 15. This CDR3 is 18 amino acids long. Study observations and caveats: Compared with basal-like, luminal-like tumors shared significantly more repertoire with nontumor tissue. Tumor TCR diversity was below lymph nodes but above nontumor tissue. Findings are consistent with lymph node origin and intratumoral expansion of most tumor T cells.

Only a few counts were recorded for this clonotype. No antigen is known for it. In TCRdb, the multiplex PCR reads were re-called with MiXCR into one record per CDR3 protein. The sample yields 85,000 to 130,000 distinct CDR3 sequences, around 20% seen once. Samples came from axillary lymph nodes draining the breast cancer. The chain is built from TRBV7-9 and TRBJ2-4; 15 nucleotides line up with TRBD2. The source is a female donor with breast cancer. Some clones in this sample may be carry-over from other donors' samples. Sequencing was performed on axillary lymph node tissue. The CDR3 DNA follows: TGTGCCAGCAGCCCCCGGACTAGCGGGAGGGGGGGTTTCCGGATTCAGTACTTC. Residues: CASSPRTSGRGGFRIQYF.